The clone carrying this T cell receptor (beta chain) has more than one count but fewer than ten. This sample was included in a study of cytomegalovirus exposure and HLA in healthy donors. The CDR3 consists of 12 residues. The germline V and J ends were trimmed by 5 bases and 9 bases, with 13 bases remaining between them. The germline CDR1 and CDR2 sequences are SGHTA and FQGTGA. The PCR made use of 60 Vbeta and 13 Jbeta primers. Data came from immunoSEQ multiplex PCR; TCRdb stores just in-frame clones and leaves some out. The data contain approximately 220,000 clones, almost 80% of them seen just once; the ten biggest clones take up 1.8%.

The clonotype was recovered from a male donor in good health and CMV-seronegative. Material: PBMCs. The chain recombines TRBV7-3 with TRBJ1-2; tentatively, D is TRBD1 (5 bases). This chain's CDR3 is CASSPAGDRYTF. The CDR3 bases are TGTGCCAGCAGCCCGGCGGGGGACCGCTACACCTTC.